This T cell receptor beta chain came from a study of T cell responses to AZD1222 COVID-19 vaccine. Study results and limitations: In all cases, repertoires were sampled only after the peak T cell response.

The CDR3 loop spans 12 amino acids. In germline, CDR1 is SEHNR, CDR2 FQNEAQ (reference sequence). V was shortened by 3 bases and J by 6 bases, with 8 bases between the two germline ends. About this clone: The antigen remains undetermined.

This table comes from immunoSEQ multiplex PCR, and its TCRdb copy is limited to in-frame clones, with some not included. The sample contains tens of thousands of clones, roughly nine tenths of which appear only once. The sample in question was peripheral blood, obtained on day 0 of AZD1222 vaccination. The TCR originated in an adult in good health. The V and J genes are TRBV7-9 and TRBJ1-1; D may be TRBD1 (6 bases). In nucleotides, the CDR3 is TGTGCCAGCAGCTTCGGACAGTCTGAAGCTTTCTTT. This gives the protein CASSFGQSEAFF.